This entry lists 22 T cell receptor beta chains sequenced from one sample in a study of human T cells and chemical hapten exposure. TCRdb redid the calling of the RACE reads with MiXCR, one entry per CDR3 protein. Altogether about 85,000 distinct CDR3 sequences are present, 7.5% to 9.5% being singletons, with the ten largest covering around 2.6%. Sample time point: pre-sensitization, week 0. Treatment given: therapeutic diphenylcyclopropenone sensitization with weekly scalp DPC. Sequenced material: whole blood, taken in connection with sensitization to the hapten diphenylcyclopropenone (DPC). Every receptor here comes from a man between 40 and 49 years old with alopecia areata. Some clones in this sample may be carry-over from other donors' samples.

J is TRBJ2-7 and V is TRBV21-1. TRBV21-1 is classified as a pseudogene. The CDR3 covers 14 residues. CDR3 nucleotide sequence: TGTGCCAGCAGCAAAGCCAAACAGTCCTACGAGCAGTACGTC. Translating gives CASSKAKQSYEQYV.

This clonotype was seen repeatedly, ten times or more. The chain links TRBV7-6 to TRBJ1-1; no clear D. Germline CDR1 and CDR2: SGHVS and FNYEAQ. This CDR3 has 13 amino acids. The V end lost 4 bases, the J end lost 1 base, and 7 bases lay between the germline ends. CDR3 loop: CASSSGPNTEAFF. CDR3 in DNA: TGTGCCAGCAGCTCTGGGCCGAACACTGAAGCTTTCTTT. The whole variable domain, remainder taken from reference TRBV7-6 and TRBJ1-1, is GAGVSQSPRYKVTKRGQDVALRCDPISGHVSLYWYRQALGQGPEFLTYFNYEAQQDKSGLPNDRFSAERPEGSISTLTIQRTEQRDSAMYRCASSSGPNTEAFFGQGTRLTVV.

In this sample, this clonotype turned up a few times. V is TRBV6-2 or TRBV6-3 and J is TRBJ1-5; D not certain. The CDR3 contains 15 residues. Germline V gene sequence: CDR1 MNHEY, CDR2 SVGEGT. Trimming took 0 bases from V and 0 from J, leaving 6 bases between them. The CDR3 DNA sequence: TGTGCCAGCAGTTACTCGGGATATAGCAATCAGCCCCAGCATTTT. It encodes CASSYSGYSNQPQHF.

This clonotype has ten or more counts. The CDR3 nucleotides are TGCAGTGCTCCAAAAGGACAGGGTGTAAATTCACCCCTCCACTTT. Translating gives CSAPKGQGVNSPLHF. The chain carries TRBV20-1 and TRBJ1-6; 8 nucleotides line up with TRBD1. The CDR3 runs 15 residues. CDR1 is DFQATT and CDR2 is SNEGSKA in the germline V gene (reference sequence). J lost 7 bases, V lost 5 bases, and 10 bases had no gene match.

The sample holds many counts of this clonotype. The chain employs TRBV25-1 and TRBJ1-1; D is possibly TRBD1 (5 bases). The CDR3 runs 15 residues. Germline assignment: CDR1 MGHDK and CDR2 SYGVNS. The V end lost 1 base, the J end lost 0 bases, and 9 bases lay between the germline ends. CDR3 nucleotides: TGTGCCAGCAGTGAATCGGACAAGCTGAACACTGAAGCTTTCTTT. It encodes CASSESDKLNTEAFF.

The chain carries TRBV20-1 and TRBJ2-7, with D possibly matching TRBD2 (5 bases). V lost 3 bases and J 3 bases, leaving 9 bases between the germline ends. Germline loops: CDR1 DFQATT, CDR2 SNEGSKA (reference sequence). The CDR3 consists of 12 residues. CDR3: CSASGKNYEQYF. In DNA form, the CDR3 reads TGCAGTGCTAGCGGGAAGAACTACGAGCAGTACTTC.

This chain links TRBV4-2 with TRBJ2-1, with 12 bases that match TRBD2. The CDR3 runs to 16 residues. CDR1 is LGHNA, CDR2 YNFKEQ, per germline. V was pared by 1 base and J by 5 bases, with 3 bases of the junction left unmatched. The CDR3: CASSQGGLAGHNEQFF. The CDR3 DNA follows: TGTGCCAGCAGCCAAGGGGGACTAGCGGGTCACAATGAGCAGTTCTTC.

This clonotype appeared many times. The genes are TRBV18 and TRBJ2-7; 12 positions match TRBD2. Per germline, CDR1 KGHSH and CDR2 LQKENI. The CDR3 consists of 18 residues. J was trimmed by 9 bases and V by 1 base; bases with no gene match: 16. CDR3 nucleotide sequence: TGTGCCAGCTCACCACGGTCTGCTAGCGGGAGGGCCTCCGCGGGGCAGTACTTC. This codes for CASSPRSASGRASAGQYF.

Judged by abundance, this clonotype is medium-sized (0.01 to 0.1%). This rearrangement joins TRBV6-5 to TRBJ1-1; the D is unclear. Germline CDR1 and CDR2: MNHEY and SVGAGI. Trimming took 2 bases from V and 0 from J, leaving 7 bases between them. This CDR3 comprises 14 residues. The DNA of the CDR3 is TGTGCCAGCAGTTACACGGCTATGAACACTGAAGCTTTCTTT. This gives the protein CASSYTAMNTEAFF.

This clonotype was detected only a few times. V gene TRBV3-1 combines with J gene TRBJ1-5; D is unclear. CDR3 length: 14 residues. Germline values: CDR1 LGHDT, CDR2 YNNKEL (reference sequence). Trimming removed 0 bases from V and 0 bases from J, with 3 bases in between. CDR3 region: CASSQDYSNQPQHF. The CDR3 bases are TGTGCCAGCAGCCAAGATTATAGCAATCAGCCCCAGCATTTT.

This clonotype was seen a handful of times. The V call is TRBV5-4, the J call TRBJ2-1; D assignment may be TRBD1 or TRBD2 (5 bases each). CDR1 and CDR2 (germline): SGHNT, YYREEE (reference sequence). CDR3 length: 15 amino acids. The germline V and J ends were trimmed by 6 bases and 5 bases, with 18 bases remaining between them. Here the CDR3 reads CASTKGLQDNNEQFF. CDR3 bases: TGTGCCAGCACTAAAGGACTGCAGGACAACAATGAGCAGTTCTTC.

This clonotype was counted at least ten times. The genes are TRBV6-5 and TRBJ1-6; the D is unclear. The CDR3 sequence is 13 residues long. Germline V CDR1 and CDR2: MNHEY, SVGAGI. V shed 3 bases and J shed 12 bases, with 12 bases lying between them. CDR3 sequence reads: CASSYDRERPLHF. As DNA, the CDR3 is TGTGCCAGCAGTTATGATAGGGAAAGACCCCTCCACTTT.

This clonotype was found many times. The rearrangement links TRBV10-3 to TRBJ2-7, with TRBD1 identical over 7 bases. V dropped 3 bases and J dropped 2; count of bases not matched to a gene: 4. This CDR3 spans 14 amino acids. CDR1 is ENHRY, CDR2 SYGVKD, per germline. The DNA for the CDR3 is TGTGCCATCAGTGACCCTGGGACAGCCTACGAGCAGTACGTC. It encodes CAISDPGTAYEQYV.

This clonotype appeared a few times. The CDR3 loop reads CASSTRQSGSSYNEQFF. The CDR3 nucleotides read TGTGCCAGCAGCACGAGACAAAGCGGGAGCTCCTACAATGAGCAGTTCTTC. The chain is built from TRBV21-1 and TRBJ2-1. TRBV21-1 is described as a pseudogene. The CDR3 has 17 residues.

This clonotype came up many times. Here the CDR3 DNA reads TGTGCCAGCAGCTTAGGTAATAGCGGGTACGAGCAGTACTTC. Its translation: CASSLGNSGYEQYF. This chain connects TRBV7-8 to TRBJ2-7, with TRBD2 matching 7 bases. The junction had 4 bases not matched to a gene; V was cut back by 1 base and J by 4 bases. Germline CDR1 is SGHVS and CDR2 is FQNEAQ. The CDR3 length is 14 residues.

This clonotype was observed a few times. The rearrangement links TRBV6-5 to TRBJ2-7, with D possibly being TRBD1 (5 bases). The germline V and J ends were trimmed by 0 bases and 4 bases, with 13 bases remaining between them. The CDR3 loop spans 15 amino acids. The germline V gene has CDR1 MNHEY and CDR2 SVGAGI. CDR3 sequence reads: CASSYSRQPGYEQYF. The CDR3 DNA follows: TGTGCCAGCAGTTACTCGAGACAGCCCGGATACGAGCAGTACTTC.

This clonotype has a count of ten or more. CDR3 in DNA: TGTGCCAGCAGATACAGGGGGCCTATCAATCAGCCCCAGCATTTT. Protein: CASRYRGPINQPQHF. The chain has TRBV12-3 or TRBV12-4 and TRBJ1-5; 9 bases are a match to TRBD1. V gave up 6 bases and J gave up 3 bases; unmatched junction bases: 6. This CDR3 comprises 15 residues.

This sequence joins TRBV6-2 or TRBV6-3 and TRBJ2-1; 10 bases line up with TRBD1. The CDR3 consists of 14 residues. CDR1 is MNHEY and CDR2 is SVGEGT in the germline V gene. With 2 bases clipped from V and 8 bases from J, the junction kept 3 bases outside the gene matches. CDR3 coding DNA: TGTGCCAGCAGTTACCGGACAGGGGGGGATGAGCAGTTCTTC. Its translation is CASSYRTGGDEQFF.

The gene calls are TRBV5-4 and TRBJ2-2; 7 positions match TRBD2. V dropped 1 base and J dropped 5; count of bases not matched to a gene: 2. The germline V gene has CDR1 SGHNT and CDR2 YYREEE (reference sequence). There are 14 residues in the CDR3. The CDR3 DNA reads TGTGCCAGCAGCTTGCGGGGAGGGACCGGGGAGCTGTTTTTT. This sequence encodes CASSLRGGTGELFF.

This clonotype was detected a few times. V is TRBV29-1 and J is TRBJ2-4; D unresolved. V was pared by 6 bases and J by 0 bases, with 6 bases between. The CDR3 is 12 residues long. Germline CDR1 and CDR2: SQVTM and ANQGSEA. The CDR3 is CSVGEAKNIQYF. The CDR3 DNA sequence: TGCAGCGTCGGAGAAGCCAAAAACATTCAGTACTTC.

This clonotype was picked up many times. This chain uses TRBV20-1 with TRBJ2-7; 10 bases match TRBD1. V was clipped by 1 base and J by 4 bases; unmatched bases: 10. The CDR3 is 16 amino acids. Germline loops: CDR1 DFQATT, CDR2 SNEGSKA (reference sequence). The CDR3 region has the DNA TGCAGTGCTAGAGGACAGGGGGCTTGGGAAGGATACGAGCAGTACTTC. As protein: CSARGQGAWEGYEQYF.

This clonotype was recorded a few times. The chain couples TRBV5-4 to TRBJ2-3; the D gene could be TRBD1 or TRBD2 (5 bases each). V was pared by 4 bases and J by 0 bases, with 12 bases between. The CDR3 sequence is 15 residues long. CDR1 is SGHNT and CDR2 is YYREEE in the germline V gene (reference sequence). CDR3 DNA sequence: TGTGCCAGCAGCCTCCCCGGGGCTAGCACAGATACGCAGTATTTT. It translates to CASSLPGASTDTQYF.